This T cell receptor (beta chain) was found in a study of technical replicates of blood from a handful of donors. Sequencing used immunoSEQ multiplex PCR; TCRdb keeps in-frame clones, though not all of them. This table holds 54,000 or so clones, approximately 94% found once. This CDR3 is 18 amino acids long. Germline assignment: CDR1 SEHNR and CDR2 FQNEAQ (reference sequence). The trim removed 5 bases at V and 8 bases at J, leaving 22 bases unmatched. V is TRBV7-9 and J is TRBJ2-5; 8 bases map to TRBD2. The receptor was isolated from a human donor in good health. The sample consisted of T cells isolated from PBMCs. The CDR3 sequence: CASSPTALKSGRKITQYF. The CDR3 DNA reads TGTGCCAGCAGCCCCACCGCCCTGAAGAGCGGGAGAAAAATTACCCAGTACTTC.